This T cell receptor (beta chain) was recorded in a study of regulatory T cells in long-lasting Graves disease. This clonotype was seen many times. Its antigen remains unidentified. CDR3 length equals 12 residues. Germline lookup yields CDR1 LGHNT and CDR2 FRNRAP. The V gene lost 9 bases and the J gene lost 1 base, with 10 bases spanning the gap. Study-wide points: Persistent disease was characterized by preferential usage of TRBV28, TRBJ1-2 and TRBJ2-5. The study found persistent patients shared more public clonotypes (roughly 2,500) than new patients (approximately 870). Accuracy was perhaps lowered by the small sample size.

Time point described: persistent/refractory GD, antithyroid drugs over 5 years with positive TRAb. PBMC-derived RNA was used for the TCR library. Construction of the TCR beta libraries employed iRepertoire HTBI primers in conjunction with Arm-PCR of CDR3 regions. TCRdb fed the multiplex PCR reads into MiXCR, producing one record per CDR3 protein. The sample yields about 470,000 distinct CDR3 sequences, about 22% seen once. This TCR was recovered from a female donor with Graves disease. This material consisted of peripheral blood mononuclear cells (PBMCs), taken when the disease was refractory, from a patient treated with antithyroid drugs. J is TRBJ2-7 and V is TRBV12-5; D may be TRBD2 (6 bases). The CDR3 sequence is CASGSDSYEQYF. CDR3 nucleotides: TGTGCTAGCGGGAGCGATTCCTACGAGCAGTACTTC. Supplemented by reference TRBV12-5 and TRBJ2-7, the full variable domain reads DARVTQTPRHKVTEMGQEVTMRCQPILGHNTVFWYRQTMMQGLELLAYFRNRAPLDDSGMPKDRFSAEMPDATLATLKIQPSEPRDSAVYFCASGSDSYEQYFGPGTRLTVT.